Sequencing of this T cell receptor (beta chain) was carried out in a study of blood T cell repertoires in COVID-19. Study summary: T cells, B-cell-depleted T cells, or PBMCs supplied cDNA or gDNA.

For recovered donors of Cohort 3, there were two negative PCRs, clearance, or symptom resolution. Source study methods: Amplification from reference gene primers served as the basis for estimated nucleated cell counts. Assay used: immunoSEQ multiplex PCR; TCRdb lists only in-frame clones, some missing. V, J and clone size are taken as reported in that table, and D and trimming were inferred from the DNA itself. This table has roughly 360,000 clones, 70% to 90% appearing once. The CDR3 length is 13 residues. Trimming took off 2 bases at V and 0 bases at J, with 4 bases between the two ends. Germline V gene sequence: CDR1 LNHDA, CDR2 SQIVND (reference sequence).

The sequenced sample was PBMCs or T cells enriched from blood (not recorded which). The clonotype was recovered from a man in his thirties or forties who had recovered from COVID-19. This chain connects TRBV19 to TRBJ2-5; D unclear. The CDR3 bases are TGTGCCAGTAGTATATCATACCAAGAGACCCAGTACTTC. It specifies CASSISYQETQYF.